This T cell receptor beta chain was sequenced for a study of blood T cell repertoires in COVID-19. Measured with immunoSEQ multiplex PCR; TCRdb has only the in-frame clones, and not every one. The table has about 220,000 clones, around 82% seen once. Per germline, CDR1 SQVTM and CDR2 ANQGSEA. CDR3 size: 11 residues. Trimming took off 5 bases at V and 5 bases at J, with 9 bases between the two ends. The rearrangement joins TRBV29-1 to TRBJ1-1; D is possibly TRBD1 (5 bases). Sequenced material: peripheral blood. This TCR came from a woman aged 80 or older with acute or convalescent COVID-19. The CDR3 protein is CSVHRSTEAFF. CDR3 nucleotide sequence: TGCAGCGTTCACAGGAGTACTGAAGCTTTCTTT. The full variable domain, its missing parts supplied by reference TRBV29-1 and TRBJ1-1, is SAVISQKPSRDICQRGTSLTIQCQVDSQVTMMFWYRQQPGQSLTLIATANQGSEATYESGFVIDKFPISRPNLTFSTLTVSNMSPEDSSIYLCSVHRSTEAFFGQGTRLTVV.